These 18 T cell receptor beta chains were all obtained from the same sample, sequenced in a study of CD4+ T cells in melanoma. Produced via immunoSEQ multiplex PCR; TCRdb's table is partial and in-frame only. The table shows around 130,000 clones, with approximately 91% occurring only once. Receptor source: a human donor with melanoma.

The chain joins TRBV7-8 to TRBJ2-4; 9 positions match TRBD2. Unmatched junction bases numbered 18, after V lost 3 bases and J lost 0 bases. The CDR3 covers 21 residues. Germline V gives CDR1 SGHVS, CDR2 FQNEAQ. In DNA form, the CDR3 reads TGTGCCAGCAGCTTGGGACTTATAGCGGGGGCCTCTTTTCTAGCCAAAAACATTCAGTACTTC. It codes for CASSLGLIAGASFLAKNIQYF.

The chain's CDR3 is CAIGGLNTEAFF. The CDR3, as DNA: TGTGCCATCGGTGGGTTGAACACTGAAGCTTTCTTT. The chain combines TRBV2 with TRBJ1-1, with D uncertain. Germline V gene sequence: CDR1 SNHLY, CDR2 FYNNEI. V gave up 10 bases and J gave up 0 bases, with 9 bases separating them. CDR3 length: 12 residues. The entire variable domain, with the rest obtained from reference TRBV2 and TRBJ1-1, is as follows: EPEVTQTPSHQVTQMGQEVILRCVPISNHLYFYWYRQILGQKVEFLVSFYNNEISEKSEIFDDQFSVERPDGSNFTLKIRSTKLEDSAMYFCAIGGLNTEAFFGQGTRLTVV.

The chain is built from TRBV27 and TRBJ1-1, with unresolved D. Germline V lookup: CDR1 MNHEY, CDR2 SMNVEV (reference sequence). There are 15 residues in the CDR3. V shed 2 bases and J shed 1 base, with 11 bases lying between them. This chain's CDR3 is CASSLRLGRNTEAFF. CDR3 in DNA: TGTGCCAGCAGTTTAAGACTGGGAAGGAACACTGAAGCTTTCTTT.

The chain carries TRBV5-8 and TRBJ2-5; the match to TRBD2 covers 15 bases. V dropped 4 bases and J dropped 5; count of bases not matched to a gene: 6. Germline CDR1 is SGHTS and CDR2 is YDEGEE. This CDR3 is built from 16 residues. The chain's CDR3 is CASSAGTSGGSETQYF. DNA of the CDR3: TGTGCCAGCAGCGCCGGGACTAGCGGGGGGTCCGAGACCCAGTACTTC.

This chain uses TRBV9 with TRBJ2-7; 9 nucleotides align to TRBD1. The V and J ends lost 5 bases and 9 bases, in that order; junction bases with no gene match: 15. Per germline, CDR1 SGDLS and CDR2 YYNGEE. The CDR3 contains 15 residues. The CDR3 here is CASSPSGQGRTGQYF. The CDR3 DNA follows: TGTGCCAGCAGTCCTTCAGGACAGGGGCGGACGGGGCAGTACTTC.

This clone was found once. This chain uses TRBV5-1 with TRBJ2-5; 7 positions match TRBD2. CDR1 and CDR2 from the germline V gene are SGHRS and YFSETQ. The ends lost 6 bases at V and 2 bases at J; junction bases unmatched: 4. CDR3 length: 13 amino acids. The CDR3 sequence: CASTQGLQETQYF. The CDR3 region has the DNA TGCGCCAGCACCCAGGGACTACAAGAGACCCAGTACTTC.

V is TRBV18 and J is TRBJ1-2; tentatively, D is TRBD1 (5 bases). Germline loops: CDR1 KGHSH, CDR2 LQKENI. Trimming left V 2 bases short and J 4 bases short, with 11 bases between. The CDR3 length is 14 residues. CDR3 bases: TGTGCCAGCTCACCAGGGGCAGCGGCCTATGGCTACACCTTC. It is translated as CASSPGAAAYGYTF. The variable domain in full, completed from reference TRBV18 and TRBJ1-2, reads NAGVMQNPRHLVRRRGQEARLRCSPMKGHSHVYWYRQLPEEGLKFMVYLQKENIIDESGMPKERFSAEFPKEGPSILRIQQVVRGDSAAYFCASSPGAAAYGYTFGSGTRLTVV.

The rearrangement uses TRBV5-1 and TRBJ2-7, with 8 positions matching TRBD1. The CDR3 length is 14 residues. Germline CDR1 is SGHRS and CDR2 is YFSETQ. The V segment lost 4 bases and the J segment 3 bases; nucleotides outside the gene matches: 6. This CDR3 is CASSDHRGSYEQYF. The CDR3 coding sequence is TGCGCCAGCAGCGATCACAGGGGGAGCTACGAGCAGTACTTC.

This clone was observed a single time. The chain uses TRBV30 and TRBJ1-3; D might be TRBD1 (6 bases). The germline V gene encodes CDR1 GTSNPN and CDR2 SVGIG (reference sequence). Trimming stripped 2 bases from V and 4 bases from J, with 12 bases between. The CDR3 has 14 amino acids. CDR3 sequence (DNA): TGTGCCTGGAGTTCCGGGGGGGCGGGAAACACCATATATTTT. Protein: CAWSSGGAGNTIYF.

This clone was seen only once. The chain employs TRBV7-2 and TRBJ2-7; D is possibly TRBD2 (6 bases). The germline V gene encodes CDR1 SGHTA and CDR2 FQGNSA. CDR3 length: 13 residues. The V end was cut by 4 bases, the J end by 3 bases, with 10 bases between. The CDR3 reads CASSSGAGYEQYF. The CDR3, as DNA: TGTGCCAGCAGCTCAGGAGCGGGCTACGAGCAGTACTTC.

The chain employs TRBV19 and TRBJ2-2; 9 bases align to TRBD2. CDR1 and CDR2 (germline): LNHDA, SQIVND (reference sequence). The CDR3 is 16 residues long. With V trimmed by 2 bases and J by 7 bases, 8 bases remained unmatched. This chain's CDR3 is CASSITGGGAIGELFF. The CDR3 DNA sequence: TGTGCCAGTAGTATAACAGGCGGGGGGGCGATCGGGGAGCTGTTTTTT.

This chain links TRBV19 with TRBJ1-4, with D tentatively TRBD1 (5 bases). In germline, CDR1 is LNHDA, CDR2 SQIVND (reference sequence). The CDR3 runs 16 residues. Trimming cost V 6 bases and J 3 bases, with 17 bases left between them. CDR3 amino acids: CASRPGAGMANEKLFF. In DNA, the CDR3 is TGTGCCAGTAGACCCGGGGCGGGAATGGCTAATGAAAAACTGTTTTTT. Based on the CDR3 plus reference TRBV19 and TRBJ1-4, the full variable domain is DGGITQSPKYLFRKEGQNVTLSCEQNLNHDAMYWYRQDPGQGLRLIYYSQIVNDFQKGDIAEGYSVSREKKESFPLTVTSAQKNPTAFYLCASRPGAGMANEKLFFGSGTQLSVL.

The CDR3 sequence: CASSSQRAETQYF. The CDR3 nucleotides are TGCGCCAGCAGTAGTCAGCGGGCGGAGACCCAGTACTTC. This chain links TRBV10-1 with TRBJ2-5; D is possibly TRBD2 (6 bases). Germline values: CDR1 WNHNN, CDR2 SYGVQD (reference sequence). V lost 5 bases and J 5 bases, leaving 12 bases between the germline ends. This CDR3 contains 13 residues.

The V gene is TRBV11-2, the J gene TRBJ2-7; TRBD1 agrees at 7 bases. CDR1 SGHAT and CDR2 FQNNGV come from the germline V gene. CDR3 length: 15 amino acids. J was trimmed by 0 bases and V by 4 bases; bases with no gene match: 6. This CDR3 is CASSSGQRSSYEQYF. The CDR3 DNA is TGTGCCAGCAGCTCGGGACAGCGAAGCTCCTACGAGCAGTACTTC.

The gene calls are TRBV6-1 and TRBJ2-2; D call uncertain. Germline assignment: CDR1 MNHNS and CDR2 SASEGT. The CDR3 sequence is 13 residues long. Trimming stripped 0 bases from V and 7 bases from J, with 6 bases between. CDR3 sequence: CASSEAIGGELFF. The CDR3 DNA reads TGTGCCAGCAGTGAAGCGATTGGCGGGGAGCTGTTTTTT.

J is TRBJ1-1 and V is TRBV19; a weak D match, TRBD1 (6 bases). V dropped 4 bases and J dropped 5 bases, with 8 bases sitting between them. Germline lookup yields CDR1 LNHDA and CDR2 SQIVND (reference sequence). CDR3 length: 12 amino acids. CDR3 sequence: CASSNRETEAFF. As DNA, the CDR3 is TGTGCCAGTAGTAACAGGGAGACTGAAGCTTTCTTT.

The chain employs TRBV5-8 and TRBJ2-3, with unresolved D. Germline assignment: CDR1 SGHTS and CDR2 YDEGEE. There are 17 residues in the CDR3. V lost 0 bases and J lost 3, with 17 bases in between. CDR3 region: CASSLGWSRSVTDTQYF. DNA for the CDR3: TGTGCCAGCAGCTTGGGGTGGTCAAGATCGGTTACAGATACGCAGTATTTT.

The J gene is TRBJ2-1, the V gene TRBV5-1, with D maybe TRBD1 (6 bases). The length of the CDR3 is 15 residues. Trimming took off 2 bases at V and 0 bases at J, with 9 bases between the two ends. CDR1 is SGHRS and CDR2 is YFSETQ in the germline V gene. CDR3 region: CASSFSDSSYNEQFF. DNA of the CDR3: TGCGCCAGCAGCTTCTCGGACAGCTCCTACAATGAGCAGTTCTTC.